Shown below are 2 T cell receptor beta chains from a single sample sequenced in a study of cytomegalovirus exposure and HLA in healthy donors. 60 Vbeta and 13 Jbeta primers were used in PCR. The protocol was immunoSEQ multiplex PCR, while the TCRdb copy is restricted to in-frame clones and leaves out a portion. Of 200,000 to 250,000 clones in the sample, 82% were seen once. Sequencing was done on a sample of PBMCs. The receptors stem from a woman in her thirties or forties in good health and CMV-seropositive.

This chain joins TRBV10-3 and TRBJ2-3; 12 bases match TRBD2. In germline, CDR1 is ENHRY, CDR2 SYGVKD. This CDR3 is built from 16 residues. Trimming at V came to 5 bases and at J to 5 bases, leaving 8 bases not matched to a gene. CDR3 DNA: TGTGCCATCAGTTTGACTAGCGGGAGAAAGGAAGATACGCAGTATTTT. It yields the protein CAISLTSGRKEDTQYF.

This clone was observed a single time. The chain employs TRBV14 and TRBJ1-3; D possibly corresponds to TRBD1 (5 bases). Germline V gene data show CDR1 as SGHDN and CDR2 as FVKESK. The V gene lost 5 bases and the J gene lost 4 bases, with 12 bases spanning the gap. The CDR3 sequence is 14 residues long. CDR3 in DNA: TGTGCCAGCAGCAGACAGATTACCGGAAACACCATATATTTT. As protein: CASSRQITGNTIYF.